These 27 T cell receptor beta chains were sequenced from one sample in a study of T cell responses to AZD1222 COVID-19 vaccine. Assay used: immunoSEQ multiplex PCR; TCRdb lists only in-frame clones, some missing. The sample yields approximately 150,000 clones, nearly 90% seen once. Source: peripheral blood, taken 28 days after the second dose of the MenACWY control vaccine. These receptors were taken from an adult who received the MenACWY meningococcal vaccine as a control.

This chain connects TRBV27 to TRBJ1-2, with TRBD1 as a possible D gene (5 bases). The CDR3 contains 14 residues. Trimming took off 0 bases at V and 6 bases at J, with 11 bases between the two ends. Germline CDR1 MNHEY, CDR2 SMNVEV (reference sequence). This CDR3 is CASSLSSQANGYTF. The CDR3, as DNA: TGTGCCAGCAGTTTATCGTCACAGGCCAATGGCTACACCTTC.

V and J are TRBV5-5 and TRBJ2-2; 12 positions match TRBD1. From germline, CDR1 is SGHKS and CDR2 YYEKEE (reference sequence). The J segment lost 3 bases and the V segment lost 0 bases, leaving 3 bases of the junction unmatched. The CDR3 totals 17 residues. The CDR3: CASSLEGTGGYTGELFF. DNA for the CDR3: TGTGCCAGCAGCTTGGAGGGGACAGGGGGCTACACCGGGGAGCTGTTTTTT.

This chain links TRBV6-1 with TRBJ1-6; D may be TRBD1 (5 bases). CDR1 is MNHNS, CDR2 SASEGT, per germline. Trimming removed 3 bases from V and 10 bases from J, with 10 bases in between. CDR3 size: 13 residues. CDR3 sequence (DNA): TGTGCCAGCAGTGACAGGGAGTGGTCACCCCTCCACTTT. This translates into CASSDREWSPLHF.

The rearrangement links TRBV2 to TRBJ1-3; 10 bases fit TRBD1. Germline CDR1 reads SNHLY; CDR2 reads FYNNEI. This CDR3 comprises 14 residues. J gave up 7 bases and V 5 bases, and 5 bases lay outside the gene matches. CDR3 in DNA: TGTGCCAGCAGTTCGGACAGGGGGGCGAACACCATATATTTT. This codes for CASSSDRGANTIYF.

The chain couples TRBV28 to TRBJ2-7; tentative D call: TRBD1 (5 bases). In germline, CDR1 is MDHEN, CDR2 SYDVKM. The CDR3 runs to 13 residues. Trimming took 8 bases from V and 3 from J, leaving 14 bases between them. The DNA of the CDR3 is TGTGCCAGCCTTTTATCTCAGGGCTACGAGCAGTACTTC. Translation gives CASLLSQGYEQYF.

This chain connects TRBV5-1 to TRBJ1-2, with D hard to call. Germline assignment: CDR1 SGHRS and CDR2 YFSETQ. The CDR3 length is 15 residues. Trimming took 3 bases from V and 7 from J, leaving 19 bases between them. The CDR3 DNA follows: TGCGCCAGCAGCTCGGGGAAAGAGGGATCGGGTGGCTACACCTTC. Encoded protein: CASSSGKEGSGGYTF. The whole variable domain, filled in from reference TRBV5-1 and TRBJ1-2, reads KAGVTQTPRYLIKTRGQQVTLSCSPISGHRSVSWYQQTPGQGLQFLFEYFSETQRNKGNFPGRFSGRQFSNSRSEMNVSTLELGDSALYLCASSSGKEGSGGYTFGSGTRLTVV.

The chain uses TRBV19 and TRBJ2-4; no firm D call. This CDR3 has 17 amino acids. V gave up 4 bases and J gave up 0 bases, with 16 bases separating them. In germline, CDR1 is LNHDA, CDR2 SQIVND (reference sequence). CDR3 in amino acids: CASSTLSQVLAKNIQYF. DNA for the CDR3: TGTGCCAGTAGTACTCTCTCCCAGGTTCTAGCCAAAAACATTCAGTACTTC.

The chain combines TRBV19 with TRBJ1-5, with D perhaps TRBD1 (5 bases). V gave up 2 bases and J gave up 7 bases, with 15 bases separating them. Germline CDR1 LNHDA, CDR2 SQIVND (reference sequence). There are 15 residues in the CDR3. CDR3 coding DNA: TGTGCCAGTAGTATAAGCCCTGGACACGGCCAGCCCCAGCATTTT. Protein sequence: CASSISPGHGQPQHF.

The chain joins TRBV15 to TRBJ1-1; D is unclear. V lost 3 bases and J 8 bases, leaving 10 bases between the germline ends. The CDR3 has 12 amino acids. Germline V CDR1 and CDR2: LNHNV, YYDKDF (reference sequence). For the CDR3, the DNA is TGTGCCACCAGCAGGTTCCGGGAAGAAGCTTTCTTT. Translation: CATSRFREEAFF.

V and J are TRBV27 and TRBJ2-3; perhaps TRBD1 as D (6 bases). The ends were cut back, 5 bases at V and 2 bases at J, with 17 bases in the middle. Germline CDR1 reads MNHEY; CDR2 reads SMNVEV (reference sequence). The CDR3 runs to 16 residues. CDR3 region: CASSPVPGHYTDTQYF. CDR3 nucleotides: TGTGCCAGCAGTCCCGTACCGGGACACTACACAGATACGCAGTATTTT.

This chain links TRBV10-3 with TRBJ2-7; 7 nucleotides line up with TRBD2. The CDR3 has 14 residues. Germline lookup yields CDR1 ENHRY and CDR2 SYGVKD. Trimming at V came to 0 bases and at J to 5 bases, leaving 4 bases not matched to a gene. CDR3 sequence: CAISESAGENEQYF. CDR3 bases: TGTGCCATCAGTGAGTCCGCGGGAGAGAACGAGCAGTACTTC.

A single count supports this clone. The chain couples TRBV28 to TRBJ2-3, with D perhaps TRBD2 (5 bases). Germline CDR1 is MDHEN and CDR2 is SYDVKM. The CDR3 spans 15 residues. Deletions cut 1 base from V and 3 bases from J, with 11 bases between. CDR3 in amino acids: CASSLSTGLTDTQYF. CDR3 in DNA: TGTGCCAGCAGTTTATCCACGGGATTGACAGATACGCAGTATTTT.

The chain carries TRBV30 and TRBJ2-5; D perhaps matches TRBD2 (5 bases). Trimming took 2 bases from V and 0 from J, leaving 10 bases between them. The CDR3 consists of 14 residues. The germline V gene has CDR1 GTSNPN and CDR2 SVGIG (reference sequence). The CDR3 sequence: CAWSSGGYQETQYF. The CDR3 DNA follows: TGTGCCTGGAGTTCAGGCGGGTACCAAGAGACCCAGTACTTC.

V is TRBV29-1 and J is TRBJ1-4; tentatively, D is TRBD1 (5 bases). This CDR3 is 14 amino acids long. Germline loops: CDR1 SQVTM, CDR2 ANQGSEA. V was pared by 6 bases and J by 3 bases, with 14 bases between. In DNA form, the CDR3 reads TGCAGCGTGGGTGCAGGGACTGCTAATGAAAAACTGTTTTTT. Its protein product is CSVGAGTANEKLFF.

J is TRBJ1-5 and V is TRBV30; 7 bases line up with TRBD1. CDR1 and CDR2 (germline): GTSNPN, SVGIG (reference sequence). The CDR3 totals 15 residues. V trimming: 0 bases; J trimming: 0 bases; junction bases outside the gene matches: 2. The CDR3 sequence: CAWSVDRPSNQPQHF. CDR3 DNA: TGTGCCTGGAGTGTGGACAGGCCTAGCAATCAGCCCCAGCATTTT.

The gene calls are TRBV10-3 and TRBJ2-2; 10 nucleotides line up with TRBD2. Trimming removed 2 bases from V and 6 bases from J; junction bases left unmatched: 0. CDR3 length equals 14 residues. Per the germline V gene, CDR1 is ENHRY and CDR2 is SYGVKD. CDR3 sequence (DNA): TGTGCCATCAGTGAGAGCGGGGGGGCCGGGGAGCTGTTTTTT. Protein: CAISESGGAGELFF.

In its sample, this clone was seen once. The CDR3 DNA reads as TGTGCCAGTAGTATGGTTCCGGGACAGAGCGTGAATGGCTACACCTTC. Amino acid sequence: CASSMVPGQSVNGYTF. The genes are TRBV19 and TRBJ1-2; 7 bases match TRBD1. CDR1 and CDR2 (germline): LNHDA, SQIVND (reference sequence). The CDR3 is 16 residues long. V was clipped by 3 bases and J by 6 bases; unmatched bases: 13.

This chain connects TRBV5-1 to TRBJ1-2; D unclear. The V gene's germline CDR1 is SGHRS and CDR2 YFSETQ. Trimming removed 0 bases from V and 7 bases from J, with 10 bases in between. This CDR3 comprises 13 residues. Here the CDR3 DNA reads TGCGCCAGCAGCTTGGAGAGGGCATTTGGCTACACCTTC. Amino acid sequence: CASSLERAFGYTF.

The chain links TRBV18 to TRBJ1-1; the D is unclear. Trimming stripped 3 bases from V and 3 bases from J, with 14 bases between. Germline V gene lookup returns CDR1 KGHSH and CDR2 LQKENI. The CDR3 length is 15 residues. This CDR3 is CASSPAGRVYTEAFF. DNA of the CDR3: TGTGCCAGCTCACCTGCGGGTCGGGTTTACACTGAAGCTTTCTTT.

The chain recombines TRBV2 with TRBJ1-4; D remains ambiguous. The CDR3 is made up of 16 amino acids. Trimming removed 4 bases at V and 8 bases at J, with 20 bases between. Germline assignment: CDR1 SNHLY and CDR2 FYNNEI. The CDR3 nucleotides are TGTGCCAGCAGTGCGCCGGGTGGGGTCGCCGGCGAAAAACTGTTTTTT. It encodes CASSAPGGVAGEKLFF.

V and J are TRBV27 and TRBJ1-1; 7 bases are shared with TRBD1. The V gene's germline CDR1 is MNHEY and CDR2 SMNVEV (reference sequence). The CDR3 is made up of 16 amino acids. V lost 0 bases and J lost 5; bases outside the gene matches: 9. Written as DNA, the CDR3 is TGTGCCAGCAGTTTATCGAGGGGGCCGCCTGTGACTGAAGCTTTCTTT. It codes for CASSLSRGPPVTEAFF.

In nucleotides, the CDR3 is TGTGCCAGCAGCTCGAGGGCCCTCTATGGCTACACCTTC. Residues: CASSSRALYGYTF. The chain joins TRBV5-4 to TRBJ1-2; D is unclear. CDR1 is SGHNT and CDR2 is YYREEE in the germline V gene (reference sequence). V was clipped by 3 bases and J by 4 bases, with 10 bases between them. CDR3 length equals 13 residues.

The rearrangement joins TRBV3-1 (or the pseudogene TRBV3-2) to TRBJ2-7; D gene ambiguous. The length of the CDR3 is 12 residues. Germline CDR1 LGHDT, CDR2 YNNKEL (reference sequence). Between the trimmed V and J ends, which lost 5 bases and 5 bases, there was a span of 10 bases. The DNA for the CDR3 is TGTGCCAGCAGCGCCGATGATAACGAGCAGTACTTC. This sequence encodes CASSADDNEQYF.

CDR3 in amino acids: CAISRSGEVAFF. In DNA form, the CDR3 reads TGTGCCATCAGTCGGTCGGGGGAGGTAGCTTTCTTT. This sequence joins TRBV10-3 and TRBJ1-1; D is possibly TRBD1 (5 bases). The CDR3 is 12 residues long. CDR1 is ENHRY and CDR2 is SYGVKD in the germline V gene. V was clipped by 5 bases and J by 10 bases, with 14 bases between them.

The rearrangement links TRBV7-2 to TRBJ2-2; possibly TRBD2 for D (5 bases). With 2 bases removed from V and 1 base from J, the gap between germline ends came to 5 bases. This CDR3 contains 14 residues. Germline V gene lookup returns CDR1 SGHTA and CDR2 FQGNSA. The CDR3 sequence: CASSLRENTGELFF. In nucleotides, the CDR3 is TGTGCCAGCAGCTTACGGGAGAACACCGGGGAGCTGTTTTTT.

The genes are TRBV6-1 and TRBJ1-1; 9 bases fit TRBD1. The V segment lost 5 bases and the J segment 11 bases; nucleotides outside the gene matches: 15. The CDR3 sequence is 15 residues long. Germline V gene lookup returns CDR1 MNHNS and CDR2 SASEGT. The CDR3 reads CASSQPSGTGWSAFF. DNA for the CDR3: TGTGCCAGCAGTCAGCCTTCCGGGACAGGGTGGTCCGCTTTCTTT.

The chain employs TRBV5-6 and TRBJ1-2; weak D call: TRBD1 (6 bases). Germline CDR1 reads SGHDT; CDR2 reads YYEEEE. Between the trimmed V and J ends, which lost 4 bases and 4 bases, there was a span of 11 bases. The CDR3 has 13 residues. Here the CDR3 reads CASSVGGTYGYTF. CDR3 sequence (DNA): TGTGCCAGCAGCGTAGGGGGGACCTATGGCTACACCTTC.